One and the same sample provided the 12 T cell receptor beta chains below, sequenced in a study of T cell responses to AZD1222 COVID-19 vaccine (dated by TCRdb to about 2021). Preparation of the library involved the immunoSEQ multiplex PCR assay. TCRdb limited this immuneACCESS table to in-frame rearrangements with V and J called. A share of clones is missing; checked studies link under half to unresolved V genes, and the rest is unexplained. The sample table lists 130,000 to 150,000 clones, roughly nine tenths of them with a count of one. The ten top clones hold roughly 1.5% of the sample. The sample's time point label, in plain terms: about 28 days (+/-7) after the second vaccine dose. The material was peripheral blood, obtained 28 days after the second AZD1222 dose. The receptors come from an adult who received the AZD1222 COVID-19 vaccine.

The chain employs TRBV30 and TRBJ2-1, with 10 bases aligning to TRBD1. This CDR3 contains 14 residues. Germline values: CDR1 GTSNPN, CDR2 SVGIG (reference sequence). V dropped 1 base and J dropped 6; count of bases not matched to a gene: 3. The DNA of the CDR3 is TGTGCCTGGAGTGCGGGACAGGGGATCAATGAGCAGTTCTTC. It yields the protein CAWSAGQGINEQFF. Using reference TRBV30 and TRBJ2-1 for the parts outside the CDR3, the full variable domain is SQTIHQWPATLVQPVGSPLSLECTVEGTSNPNLYWYRQAAGRGLQLLFYSVGIGQISSEVPQNLSASRPQDRQFILSSKKLLLSDSGFYLCAWSAGQGINEQFFGPGTRLTVL.

CDR3 amino acids: CASRPGARAYNEQFF. Here the CDR3 DNA reads TGTGCCAGCAGACCAGGGGCCAGGGCCTACAATGAGCAGTTCTTC. The chain has TRBV28 and TRBJ2-1; D perhaps matches TRBD1 (6 bases). V was pared by 6 bases and J by 2 bases, with 14 bases between. Germline CDR1 reads MDHEN; CDR2 reads SYDVKM. The CDR3 has 15 residues.

V gene TRBV7-9 combines with J gene TRBJ1-1, with no clear D. The germline CDR1 and CDR2 sequences are SEHNR and FQNEAQ (reference sequence). V lost 0 bases and J 1 base, leaving 3 bases between the germline ends. This CDR3 contains 13 residues. CDR3: CASSLAPNTEAFF. CDR3 in DNA: TGTGCCAGCAGCTTAGCCCCGAACACTGAAGCTTTCTTT. Filled out from reference TRBV7-9 and TRBJ1-1, the complete variable domain reads DTGVSQNPRHKITKRGQNVTFRCDPISEHNRLYWYRQTLGQGPEFLTYFQNEAQLEKSRLLSDRFSAERPKGSFSTLEIQRTEQGDSAMYLCASSLAPNTEAFFGQGTRLTVV.

This clone came up a few times. Other DNA sequences in this sample translate to the same CDR3. The gene calls are TRBV27 and TRBJ2-7; 11 bases map to TRBD2. V lost 6 bases and J lost 2; bases outside the gene matches: 6. Germline V gene data show CDR1 as MNHEY and CDR2 as SMNVEV (reference sequence). This CDR3 region has 15 residues. The chain's CDR3 is CASRRGTSGTYEQYF. In DNA, the CDR3 is TGTGCCAGCAGGAGAGGGACTAGCGGAACCTACGAGCAGTACTTC.

V and J are TRBV30 and TRBJ2-5; TRBD2 agrees at 7 bases. Germline values: CDR1 GTSNPN, CDR2 SVGIG (reference sequence). CDR3 length: 14 amino acids. Trimming at V came to 0 bases and at J to 1 base, leaving 2 bases not matched to a gene. The CDR3 DNA reads as TGTGCCTGGAGTGTGGGGGGGGTCCAAGAGACCCAGTACTTC. As protein: CAWSVGGVQETQYF.

This chain uses TRBV11-2 with TRBJ2-7, with D perhaps assigned TRBD1 or TRBD2 (5 bases each). Deletions cut 2 bases from V and 3 bases from J, with 11 bases between. The CDR3 is made up of 14 amino acids. Germline V lookup: CDR1 SGHAT, CDR2 FQNNGV. CDR3 sequence (DNA): TGTGCCAGCAGCTTATATGAGGGGAACTACGAGCAGTACTTC. Encoded protein: CASSLYEGNYEQYF.

The chain employs TRBV7-3 and TRBJ2-1; 9 nucleotides match TRBD2. The CDR3 loop spans 16 amino acids. With V trimmed by 2 bases and J by 2 bases, 4 bases remained unmatched. Germline-derived CDR1 and CDR2 are SGHTA and FQGTGA. The CDR3 region has the DNA TGTGCCAGCAGCTTAGATATAGCGGGGGCCTACAATGAGCAGTTCTTC. Amino acid sequence: CASSLDIAGAYNEQFF.

V and J are TRBV7-2 and TRBJ1-1; 8 nucleotides line up with TRBD1. CDR3 size: 15 residues. The germline CDR1 and CDR2 sequences are SGHTA and FQGNSA. Trimming at V came to 5 bases and at J to 2 bases, leaving 7 bases not matched to a gene. CDR3 amino acids: CASSLVGQANTEAFF. Written as DNA, the CDR3 is TGTGCCAGCAGCCTAGTGGGACAGGCCAACACTGAAGCTTTCTTT.

The rearrangement uses TRBV7-3 and TRBJ2-3, with 12 bases fitting TRBD1. Germline V lookup: CDR1 SGHTA, CDR2 FQGTGA. J gave up 2 bases and V 5 bases, and 11 bases lay outside the gene matches. This CDR3 spans 18 amino acids. In DNA, the CDR3 is TGTGCCAGCAGCCCGTGGGGACAGGGGGCAGATATCACAGATACGCAGTATTTT. It codes for CASSPWGQGADITDTQYF.

The V gene is TRBV24-1, the J gene TRBJ1-5; D call uncertain. Trimming pared 3 bases from V and 11 bases from J, leaving 13 bases between. Germline loops: CDR1 KGHDR, CDR2 SFDVKD. This CDR3 has 13 amino acids. The CDR3 loop is CATSDNRRPSQHF. CDR3 coding DNA: TGTGCCACCAGTGATAATAGACGGCCTTCCCAGCATTTT.

The chain is built from TRBV27 and TRBJ2-1; tentative D call: TRBD2 (5 bases). The V gene lost 11 bases and the J gene lost 9 bases, with 8 bases spanning the gap. The CDR3 is 9 residues long. Germline V gene lookup returns CDR1 MNHEY and CDR2 SMNVEV (reference sequence). Written as DNA, the CDR3 is TGTGCCCCACGGGGTGAGCAGTTCTTC. Translation: CAPRGEQFF.

This sequence joins TRBV11-3 and TRBJ2-7, with a possible D match to TRBD2 (7 bases). Trimming stripped 5 bases from V and 3 bases from J, with 17 bases between. CDR1 is SGHNT, CDR2 YENEEA, per germline. The CDR3 covers 15 residues. DNA of the CDR3: TGTGCCAGCAGCCCGAGAGGGGGGGACCACTACGAGCAGTACTTC. Translating it yields CASSPRGGDHYEQYF.